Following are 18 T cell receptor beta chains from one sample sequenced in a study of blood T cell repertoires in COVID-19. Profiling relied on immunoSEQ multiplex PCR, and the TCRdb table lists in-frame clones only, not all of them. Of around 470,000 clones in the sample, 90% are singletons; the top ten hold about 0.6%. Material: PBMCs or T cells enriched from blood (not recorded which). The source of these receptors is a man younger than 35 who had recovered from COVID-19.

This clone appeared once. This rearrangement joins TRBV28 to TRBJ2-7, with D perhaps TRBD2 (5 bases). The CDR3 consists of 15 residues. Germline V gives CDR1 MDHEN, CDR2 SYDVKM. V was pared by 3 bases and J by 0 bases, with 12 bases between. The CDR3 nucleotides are TGTGCCAGCAGTTTTTGGAGCGGAAGCTCCTACGAGCAGTACTTC. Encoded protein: CASSFWSGSSYEQYF. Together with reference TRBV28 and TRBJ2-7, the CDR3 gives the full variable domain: DVKVTQSSRYLVKRTGEKVFLECVQDMDHENMFWYRQDPGLGLRLIYFSYDVKMKEKGDIPEGYSVSREKKERFSLILESASTNQTSMYLCASSFWSGSSYEQYFGPGTRLTVT.

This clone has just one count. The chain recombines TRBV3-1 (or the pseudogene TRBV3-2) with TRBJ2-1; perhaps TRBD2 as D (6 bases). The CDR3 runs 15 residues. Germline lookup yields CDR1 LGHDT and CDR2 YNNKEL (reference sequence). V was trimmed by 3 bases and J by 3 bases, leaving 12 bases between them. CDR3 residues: CASSHRGSGYNEQFF. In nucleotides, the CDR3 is TGTGCCAGCAGCCATCGAGGTAGCGGCTACAATGAGCAGTTCTTC.

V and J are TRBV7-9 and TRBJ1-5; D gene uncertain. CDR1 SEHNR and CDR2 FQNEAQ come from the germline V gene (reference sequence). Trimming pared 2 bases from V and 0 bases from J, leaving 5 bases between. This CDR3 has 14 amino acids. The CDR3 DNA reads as TGTGCCAGCAGCTTAAGCCTTAGCAATCAGCCCCAGCATTTT. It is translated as CASSLSLSNQPQHF.

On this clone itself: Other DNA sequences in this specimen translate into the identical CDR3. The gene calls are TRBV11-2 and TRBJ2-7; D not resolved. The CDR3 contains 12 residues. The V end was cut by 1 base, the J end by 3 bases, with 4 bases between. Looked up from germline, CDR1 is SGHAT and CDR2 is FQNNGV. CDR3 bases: TGTGCCAGCAGCTTAGCGGGCTACGAGCAGTACTTC. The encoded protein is CASSLAGYEQYF.

In nucleotides, the CDR3 is TGCGCCAGCAGCCCCGTCCCGGAGTCGACCGGGGAGCTGTTTTTT. This sequence encodes CASSPVPESTGELFF. This chain uses TRBV4-1 with TRBJ2-2; no clear D gene. Germline V gene sequence: CDR1 MGHRA, CDR2 YSYEKL. With 4 bases removed from V and 5 bases from J, the gap between germline ends came to 14 bases. The CDR3 is 15 residues long.

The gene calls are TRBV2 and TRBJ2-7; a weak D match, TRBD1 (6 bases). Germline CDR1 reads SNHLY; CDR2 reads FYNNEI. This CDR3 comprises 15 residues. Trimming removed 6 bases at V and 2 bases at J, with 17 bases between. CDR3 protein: CASSLGDRSTYEQYF. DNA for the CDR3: TGTGCCAGCAGCCTTGGTGACAGGTCGACCTACGAGCAGTACTTC.

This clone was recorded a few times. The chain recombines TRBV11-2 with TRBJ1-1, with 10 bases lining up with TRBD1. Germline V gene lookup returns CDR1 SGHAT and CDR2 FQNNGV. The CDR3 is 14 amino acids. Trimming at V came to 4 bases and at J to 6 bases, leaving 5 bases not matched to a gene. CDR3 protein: CASSSRDRGSEAFF. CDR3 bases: TGTGCCAGCAGCTCCCGGGACAGGGGATCTGAAGCTTTCTTT.

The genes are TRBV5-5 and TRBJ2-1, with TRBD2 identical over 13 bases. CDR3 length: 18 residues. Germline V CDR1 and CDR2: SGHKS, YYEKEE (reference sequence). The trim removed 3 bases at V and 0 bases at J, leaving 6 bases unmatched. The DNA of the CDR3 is TGTGCCAGCAGCTCCAGACTAGCGGGGGGCTTCTCCTACAATGAGCAGTTCTTC. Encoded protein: CASSSRLAGGFSYNEQFF.

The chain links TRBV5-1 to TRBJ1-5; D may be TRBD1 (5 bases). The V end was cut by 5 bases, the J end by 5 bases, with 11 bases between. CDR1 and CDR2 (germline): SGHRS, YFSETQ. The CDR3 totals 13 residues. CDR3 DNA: TGCGCCAGCAGGCGGGGGTCGGATCAGCCCCAGCATTTT. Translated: CASRRGSDQPQHF.

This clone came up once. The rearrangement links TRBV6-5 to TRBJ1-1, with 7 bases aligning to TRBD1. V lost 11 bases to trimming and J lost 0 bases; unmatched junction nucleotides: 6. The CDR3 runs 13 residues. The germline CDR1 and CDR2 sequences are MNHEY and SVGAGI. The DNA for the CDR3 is TGTGCCGGGACAGAACAGGTGAACACTGAAGCTTTCTTT. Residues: CAGTEQVNTEAFF.

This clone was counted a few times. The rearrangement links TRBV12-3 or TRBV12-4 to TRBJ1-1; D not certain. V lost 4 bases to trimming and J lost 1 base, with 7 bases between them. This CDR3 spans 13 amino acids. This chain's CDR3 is CASSWAKNTEAFF. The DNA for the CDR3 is TGTGCCAGCAGTTGGGCCAAGAACACTGAAGCTTTCTTT.

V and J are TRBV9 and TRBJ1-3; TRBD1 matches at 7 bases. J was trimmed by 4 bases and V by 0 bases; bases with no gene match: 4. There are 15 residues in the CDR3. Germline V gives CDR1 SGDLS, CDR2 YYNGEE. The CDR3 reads CASSVDGTAGNTIYF. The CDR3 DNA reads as TGTGCCAGCAGCGTAGACGGGACAGCGGGAAACACCATATATTTT.

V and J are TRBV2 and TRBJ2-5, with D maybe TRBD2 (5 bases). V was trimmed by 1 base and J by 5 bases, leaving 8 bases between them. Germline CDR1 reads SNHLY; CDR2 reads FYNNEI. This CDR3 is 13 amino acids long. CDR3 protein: CASSEGWEETQYF. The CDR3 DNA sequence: TGTGCCAGCAGTGAAGGATGGGAGGAGACCCAGTACTTC.

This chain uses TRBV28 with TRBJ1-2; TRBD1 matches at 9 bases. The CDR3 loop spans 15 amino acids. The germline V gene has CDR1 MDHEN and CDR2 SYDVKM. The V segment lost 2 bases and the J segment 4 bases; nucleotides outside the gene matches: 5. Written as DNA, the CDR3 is TGTGCCAGCAGTTTAGGGACAGGGTCTACCTATGGCTACACCTTC. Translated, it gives CASSLGTGSTYGYTF.

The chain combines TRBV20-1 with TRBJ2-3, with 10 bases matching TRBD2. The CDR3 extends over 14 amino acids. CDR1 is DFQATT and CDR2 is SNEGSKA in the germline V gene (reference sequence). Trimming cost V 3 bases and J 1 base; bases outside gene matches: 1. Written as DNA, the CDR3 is TGCAGTGCTAGTGGGACTAGCGGCACAGATACGCAGTATTTT. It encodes CSASGTSGTDTQYF.

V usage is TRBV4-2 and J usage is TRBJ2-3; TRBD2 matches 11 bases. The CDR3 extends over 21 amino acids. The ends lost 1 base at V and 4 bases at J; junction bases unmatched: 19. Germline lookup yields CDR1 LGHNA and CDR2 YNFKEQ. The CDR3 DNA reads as TGTGCCAGCAGCCAAGGTACCCCCCCCATAGGGACTAGCGGAACCCCAGATACGCAGTATTTT. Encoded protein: CASSQGTPPIGTSGTPDTQYF.

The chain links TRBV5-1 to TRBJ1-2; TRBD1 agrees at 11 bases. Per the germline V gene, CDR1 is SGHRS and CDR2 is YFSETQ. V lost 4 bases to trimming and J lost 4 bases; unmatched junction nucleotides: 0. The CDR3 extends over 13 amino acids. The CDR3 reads CASSGTGGYGYTF. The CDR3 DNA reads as TGCGCCAGCAGCGGGACAGGGGGCTATGGCTACACCTTC.

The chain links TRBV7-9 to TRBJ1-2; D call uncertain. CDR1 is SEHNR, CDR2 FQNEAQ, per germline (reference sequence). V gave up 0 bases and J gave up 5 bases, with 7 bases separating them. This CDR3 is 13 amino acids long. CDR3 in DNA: TGTGCCAGCAGCTTAGCCAGGCATTATGGCTACACCTTC. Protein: CASSLARHYGYTF.